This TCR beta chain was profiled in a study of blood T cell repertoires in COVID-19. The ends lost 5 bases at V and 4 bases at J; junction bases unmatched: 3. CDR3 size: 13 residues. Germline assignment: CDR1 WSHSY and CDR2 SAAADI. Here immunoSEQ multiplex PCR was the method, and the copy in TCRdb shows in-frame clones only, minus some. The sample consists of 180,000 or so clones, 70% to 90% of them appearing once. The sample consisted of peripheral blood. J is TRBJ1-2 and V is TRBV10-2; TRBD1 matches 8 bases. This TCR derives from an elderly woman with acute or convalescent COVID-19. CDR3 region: CASSYGTGYGYTF. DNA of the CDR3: TGCGCCAGCAGTTACGGGACAGGCTATGGCTACACCTTC.